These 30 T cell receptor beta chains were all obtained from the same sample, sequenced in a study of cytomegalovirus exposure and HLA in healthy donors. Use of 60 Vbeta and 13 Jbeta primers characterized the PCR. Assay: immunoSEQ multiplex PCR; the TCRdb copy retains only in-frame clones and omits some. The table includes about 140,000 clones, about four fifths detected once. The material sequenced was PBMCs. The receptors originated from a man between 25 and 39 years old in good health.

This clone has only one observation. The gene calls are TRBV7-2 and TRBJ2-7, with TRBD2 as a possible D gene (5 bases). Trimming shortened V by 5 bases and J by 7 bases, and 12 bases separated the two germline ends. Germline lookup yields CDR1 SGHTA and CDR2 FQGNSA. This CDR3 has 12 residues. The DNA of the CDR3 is TGTGCCAGCAGCGATCCGGGGTGGGAGCAGTACTTC. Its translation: CASSDPGWEQYF.

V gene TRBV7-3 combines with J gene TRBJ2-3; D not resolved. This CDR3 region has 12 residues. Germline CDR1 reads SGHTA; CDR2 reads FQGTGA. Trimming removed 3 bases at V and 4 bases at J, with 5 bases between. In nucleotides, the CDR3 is TGTGCCAGCAGCTTTTTCGCAGATACGCAGTATTTT. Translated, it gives CASSFFADTQYF.

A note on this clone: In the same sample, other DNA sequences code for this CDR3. The CDR3 sequence: CASSQLPGELFF. In DNA form, the CDR3 reads TGCGCCAGCAGCCAGCTACCCGGGGAGCTGTTTTTT. The chain links TRBV4-1 to TRBJ2-2; D is uncertain. V lost 3 bases and J lost 6, with 5 bases in between. The CDR3 covers 12 residues. Germline CDR1 and CDR2: MGHRA and YSYEKL.

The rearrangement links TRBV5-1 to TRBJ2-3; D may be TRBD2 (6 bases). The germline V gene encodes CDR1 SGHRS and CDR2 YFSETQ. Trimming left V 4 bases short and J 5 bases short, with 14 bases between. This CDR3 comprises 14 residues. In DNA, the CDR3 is TGCGCCAGCAGCCTAGGGACTCTAAGAGATACGCAGTATTTT. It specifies CASSLGTLRDTQYF.

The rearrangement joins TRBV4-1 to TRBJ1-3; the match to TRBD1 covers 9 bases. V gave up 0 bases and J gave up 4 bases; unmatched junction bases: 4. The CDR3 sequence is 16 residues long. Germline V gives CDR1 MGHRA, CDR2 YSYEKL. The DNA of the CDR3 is TGCGCCAGCAGCCAAGATCGGGGGACAGGGGGAAACACCATATATTTT. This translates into CASSQDRGTGGNTIYF.

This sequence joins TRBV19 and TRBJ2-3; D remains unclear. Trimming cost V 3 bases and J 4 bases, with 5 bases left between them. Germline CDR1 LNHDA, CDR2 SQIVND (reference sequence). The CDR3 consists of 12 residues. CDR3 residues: CASSMIADTQYF. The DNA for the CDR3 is TGTGCCAGTAGTATGATAGCAGATACGCAGTATTTT. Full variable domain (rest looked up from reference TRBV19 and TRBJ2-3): DGGITQSPKYLFRKEGQNVTLSCEQNLNHDAMYWYRQDPGQGLRLIYYSQIVNDFQKGDIAEGYSVSREKKESFPLTVTSAQKNPTAFYLCASSMIADTQYFGPGTRLTVL.

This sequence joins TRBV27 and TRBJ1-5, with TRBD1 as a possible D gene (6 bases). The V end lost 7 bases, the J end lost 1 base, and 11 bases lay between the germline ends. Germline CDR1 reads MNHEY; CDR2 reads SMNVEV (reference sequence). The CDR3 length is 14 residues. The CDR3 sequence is CASTSGGSNQPQHF. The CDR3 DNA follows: TGTGCCAGCACCTCGGGGGGCAGCAATCAGCCCCAGCATTTT.

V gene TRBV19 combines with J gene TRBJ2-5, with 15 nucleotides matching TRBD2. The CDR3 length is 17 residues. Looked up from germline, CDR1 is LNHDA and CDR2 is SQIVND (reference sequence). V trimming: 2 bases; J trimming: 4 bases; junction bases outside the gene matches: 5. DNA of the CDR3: TGTGCCAGTAGTATATCCCGGACTAGCGGGAGGGGAGAGACCCAGTACTTC. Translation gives CASSISRTSGRGETQYF.

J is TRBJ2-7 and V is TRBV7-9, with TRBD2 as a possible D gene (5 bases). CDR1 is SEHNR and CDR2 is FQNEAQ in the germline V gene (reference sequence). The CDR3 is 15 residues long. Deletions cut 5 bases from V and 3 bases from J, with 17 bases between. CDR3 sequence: CASSLLRPGNYEQYF. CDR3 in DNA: TGTGCCAGCAGCCTGCTCCGCCCGGGAAACTACGAGCAGTACTTC.

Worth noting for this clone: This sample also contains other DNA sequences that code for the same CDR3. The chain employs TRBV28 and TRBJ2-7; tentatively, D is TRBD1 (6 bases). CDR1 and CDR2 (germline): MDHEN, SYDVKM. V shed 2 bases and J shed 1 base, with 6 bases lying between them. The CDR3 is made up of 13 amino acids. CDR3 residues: CASSLRGSYEQYF. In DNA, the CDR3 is TGTGCCAGCAGTTTAAGGGGGTCCTACGAGCAGTACTTC. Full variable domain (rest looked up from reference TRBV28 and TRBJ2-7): DVKVTQSSRYLVKRTGEKVFLECVQDMDHENMFWYRQDPGLGLRLIYFSYDVKMKEKGDIPEGYSVSREKKERFSLILESASTNQTSMYLCASSLRGSYEQYFGPGTRLTVT.

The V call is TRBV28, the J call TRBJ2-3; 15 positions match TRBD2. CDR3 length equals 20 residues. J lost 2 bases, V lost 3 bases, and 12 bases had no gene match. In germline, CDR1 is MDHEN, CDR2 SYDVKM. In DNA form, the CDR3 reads TGTGCCAGCAGTTTGACCTGGGGGACTAGCGGGAGGTCAAACACAGATACGCAGTATTTT. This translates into CASSLTWGTSGRSNTDTQYF.

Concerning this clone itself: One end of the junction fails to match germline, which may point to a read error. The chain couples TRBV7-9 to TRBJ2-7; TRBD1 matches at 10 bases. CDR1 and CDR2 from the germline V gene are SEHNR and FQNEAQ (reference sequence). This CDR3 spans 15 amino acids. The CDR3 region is CSSSFRTGGGYEQYF. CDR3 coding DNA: TGTTCCAGCAGCTTCCGGACAGGGGGGGGATACGAGCAGTACTTC.

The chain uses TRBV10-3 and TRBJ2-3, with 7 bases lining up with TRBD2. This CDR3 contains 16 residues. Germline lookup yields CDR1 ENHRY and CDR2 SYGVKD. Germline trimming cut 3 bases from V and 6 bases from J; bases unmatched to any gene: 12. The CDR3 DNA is TGTGCCATCAGTGAAAGTCTCAGCGGGATGACCGATACGCAGTATTTT. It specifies CAISESLSGMTDTQYF.

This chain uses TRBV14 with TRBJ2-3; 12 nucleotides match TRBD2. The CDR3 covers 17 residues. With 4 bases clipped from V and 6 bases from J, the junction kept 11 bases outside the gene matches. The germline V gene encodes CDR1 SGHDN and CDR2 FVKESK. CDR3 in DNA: TGTGCCAGCAGCCCGAGGAAGGGGCTAGCGGGAGGGGATACGCAGTATTTT. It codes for CASSPRKGLAGGDTQYF.

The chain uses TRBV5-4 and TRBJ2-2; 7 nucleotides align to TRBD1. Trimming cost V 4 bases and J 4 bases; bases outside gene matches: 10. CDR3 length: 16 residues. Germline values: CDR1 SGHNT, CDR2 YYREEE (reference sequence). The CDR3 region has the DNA TGTGCCAGCAGCCCCTGGGAACACAGGGGCACCGGGGAGCTGTTTTTT. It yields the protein CASSPWEHRGTGELFF.

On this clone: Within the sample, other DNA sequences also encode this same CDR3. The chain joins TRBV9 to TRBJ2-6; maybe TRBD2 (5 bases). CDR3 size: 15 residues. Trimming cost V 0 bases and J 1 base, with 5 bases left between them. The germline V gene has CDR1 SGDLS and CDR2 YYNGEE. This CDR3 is CASSVGGSGANVLTF. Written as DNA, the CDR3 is TGTGCCAGCAGCGTAGGAGGGTCTGGGGCCAACGTCCTGACTTTC.

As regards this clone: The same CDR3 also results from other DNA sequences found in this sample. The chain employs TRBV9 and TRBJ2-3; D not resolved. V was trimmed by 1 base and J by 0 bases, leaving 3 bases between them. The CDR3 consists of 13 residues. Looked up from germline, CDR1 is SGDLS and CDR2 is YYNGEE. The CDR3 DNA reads TGTGCCAGCAGCGTAACTAGCACAGATACGCAGTATTTT. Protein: CASSVTSTDTQYF.

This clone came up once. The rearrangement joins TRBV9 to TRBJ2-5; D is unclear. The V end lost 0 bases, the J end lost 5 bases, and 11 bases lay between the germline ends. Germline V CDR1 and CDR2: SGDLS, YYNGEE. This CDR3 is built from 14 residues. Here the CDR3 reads CASSVGGVSETQYF. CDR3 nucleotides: TGTGCCAGCAGCGTAGGAGGTGTAAGTGAGACCCAGTACTTC.

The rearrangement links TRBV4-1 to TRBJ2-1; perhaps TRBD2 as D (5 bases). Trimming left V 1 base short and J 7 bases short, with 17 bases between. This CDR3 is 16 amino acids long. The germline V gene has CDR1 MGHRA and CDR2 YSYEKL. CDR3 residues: CASSQAESSVGNEQFF. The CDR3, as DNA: TGCGCCAGCAGCCAAGCTGAGAGTAGCGTGGGGAATGAGCAGTTCTTC.

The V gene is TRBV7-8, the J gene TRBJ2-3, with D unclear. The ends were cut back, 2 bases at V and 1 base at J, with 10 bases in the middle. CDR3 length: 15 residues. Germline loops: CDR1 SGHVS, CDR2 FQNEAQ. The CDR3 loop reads CASSLKRVGTDTQYF. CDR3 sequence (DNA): TGTGCCAGCAGCTTAAAGAGAGTGGGCACAGATACGCAGTATTTT.

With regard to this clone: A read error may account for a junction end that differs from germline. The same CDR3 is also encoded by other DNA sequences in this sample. The CDR3 DNA is TGTGCCAGTAGTAATACAGGGGGCGCCGGGGAAAAACTGTTTTTC. Protein product: CASSNTGGAGEKLFF. V gene TRBV19 combines with J gene TRBJ1-4; the match to TRBD1 covers 9 bases. Germline CDR1 LNHDA, CDR2 SQIVND (reference sequence). The CDR3 consists of 15 residues.

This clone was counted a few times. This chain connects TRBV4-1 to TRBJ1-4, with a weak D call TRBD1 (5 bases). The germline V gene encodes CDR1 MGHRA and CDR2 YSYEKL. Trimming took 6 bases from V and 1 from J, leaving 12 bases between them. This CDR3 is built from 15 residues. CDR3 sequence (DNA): TGCGCCAGCAGGATGACAGCGGGAACTAATGAAAAACTGTTTTTT. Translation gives CASRMTAGTNEKLFF.

CDR3 coding DNA: TGCAGCGGGGGGGGAGGTGGGATCCAAGAGACCCAGTACTTC. Translation: CSGGGGGIQETQYF. The chain carries TRBV29-1 and TRBJ2-5; 7 bases align to TRBD2. The CDR3 sequence is 14 residues long. In germline, CDR1 is SQVTM, CDR2 ANQGSEA. Trimming took 7 bases from V and 1 from J; bases not matched to a gene: 9.

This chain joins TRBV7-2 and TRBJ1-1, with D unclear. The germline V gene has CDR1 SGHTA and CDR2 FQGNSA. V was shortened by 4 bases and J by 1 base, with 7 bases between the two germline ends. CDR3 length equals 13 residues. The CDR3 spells CASSWARNTEAFF. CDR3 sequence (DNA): TGTGCCAGCAGCTGGGCCCGGAACACTGAAGCTTTCTTT.

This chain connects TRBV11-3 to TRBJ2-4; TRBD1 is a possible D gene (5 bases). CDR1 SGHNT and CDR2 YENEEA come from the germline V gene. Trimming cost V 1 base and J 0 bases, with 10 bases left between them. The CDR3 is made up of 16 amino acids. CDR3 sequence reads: CASSLGGQIAKNIQYF. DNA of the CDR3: TGTGCCAGCAGCTTAGGCGGACAAATAGCCAAAAACATTCAGTACTTC.

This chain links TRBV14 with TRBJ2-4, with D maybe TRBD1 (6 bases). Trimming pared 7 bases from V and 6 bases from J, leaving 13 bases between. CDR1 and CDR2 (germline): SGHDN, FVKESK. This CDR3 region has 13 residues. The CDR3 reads CASNGDTRNIQYF. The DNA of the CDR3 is TGTGCCAGCAATGGGGACACGCGAAACATTCAGTACTTC.

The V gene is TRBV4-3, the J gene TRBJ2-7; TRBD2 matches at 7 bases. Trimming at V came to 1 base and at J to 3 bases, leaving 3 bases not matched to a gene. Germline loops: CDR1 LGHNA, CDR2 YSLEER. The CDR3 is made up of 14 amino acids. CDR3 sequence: CASSQAPGGYEQYF. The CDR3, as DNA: TGCGCCAGCAGCCAAGCCCCGGGGGGCTACGAGCAGTACTTC.

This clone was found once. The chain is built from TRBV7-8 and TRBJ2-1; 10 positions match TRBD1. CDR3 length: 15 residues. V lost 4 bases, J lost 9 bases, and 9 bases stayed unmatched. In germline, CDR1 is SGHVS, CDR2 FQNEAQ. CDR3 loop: CASSSRDRGGGEQFF. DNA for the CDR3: TGTGCCAGCAGCTCCCGGGACAGGGGAGGTGGTGAGCAGTTCTTC.

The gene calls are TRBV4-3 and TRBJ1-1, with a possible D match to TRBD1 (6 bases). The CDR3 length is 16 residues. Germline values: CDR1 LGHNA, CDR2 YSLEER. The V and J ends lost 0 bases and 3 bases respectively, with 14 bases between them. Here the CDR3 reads CASSQDLKQGHTEAFF. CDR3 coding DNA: TGCGCCAGCAGCCAAGATCTTAAGCAGGGGCACACTGAAGCTTTCTTT.

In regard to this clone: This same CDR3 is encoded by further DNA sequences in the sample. The DNA of the CDR3 is TGTGCCAGCAGCTCCTCCCGGGGGCAGCGGGGGAAACTTTACGAGCAGTACTTC. It is translated as CASSSSRGQRGKLYEQYF. This rearrangement joins TRBV7-2 to TRBJ2-7; 8 bases map to TRBD2. The CDR3 spans 18 residues. Losses at the gene ends were 4 bases for V and 4 bases for J; bases not matched to a gene: 18. Germline CDR1 is SGHTA and CDR2 is FQGNSA. Combining the CDR3 with reference TRBV7-2 and TRBJ2-7 gives the whole variable domain GAGVSQSPSNKVTEKGKDVELRCDPISGHTALYWYRQSLGQGLEFLIYFQGNSAPDKSGLPSDRFSAERTGGSVSTLTIQRTQQEDSAVYLCASSSSRGQRGKLYEQYFGPGTRLTVT.